This record covers a single T cell receptor (beta chain). No antigen is known for it. An end of the junction differs from the germline gene, which may be a read error. Cells that were CD4+CD25+CD127-/low were isolated as Tregs. Tregs, naive and memory CD4+ T cells from tumor, blood and ipsilateral draining lymph nodes of five breast cancer patients underwent full-length TCR alpha and beta sequencing. Tumor tissue and lymph nodes obtained by ipsilateral axillary dissection were perfused with PBS, cut into small pieces and digested using collagenase I and hyaluronidase. FACS confirmed that the sorted cell populations were more than 90% pure. The data are from a study (dated by TCRdb to between 2015 and 2017). Regarding the complete study: The study tested whether tumor-infiltrating Tregs in breast cancer are recruited from blood Tregs or converted in situ from other CD4+ T cell subsets. Findings and caveats that apply to the study as a whole: The validation in the larger cohort was limited to a single TCR beta V-J rearrangement instead of whole repertoires. Tumor-infiltrating Treg TCR alpha and beta sequences overlapped most with tumor naive CD4+ T cells, then with blood naive CD4+ T cells. The TCR gene usage of tumor memory CD4+ T cells clustered together with blood and lymph node memory CD4+ cells and with lymph node naive CD4+ cells.

Full-length TCR variable regions were amplified by 5' RACE PCR with constant-region reverse primers, followed by semi-nested PCR with Nested Universal Primer A. The ReliaPrep RNA Cell Miniprep System was used to extract total RNA, which was then reverse transcribed into 5'RACE-ready cDNA with the SMARTer RACE 5'/3' Kit. Full-length TCR alpha and beta libraries were barcoded with multiplex adaptors and sequenced on an Illumina MiSeq. The authors' pipeline ran thus. For each of nine subset-tissue groups, sequencing data from the five patients were pooled, and the groups were compared by unsupervised clustering of TCR gene usage. The Morisita-Horn index was used to calculate repertoire similarity, with shared sequences weighted by how much each contributed to each repertoire. Clones were called with MiXCR by TCRdb after fastp trimmed the public reads at Q25, and only in-frame beta chains were retained. Rows are unified per CDR3 protein, each entry keeping the most common DNA and genes. Here the V and J calls rest on TCRdb's processing, not on the authors' analysis. The sample table records approximately 60,000 distinct CDR3 sequences; 20% to 25% of these occur just once. 3.2% of the sample belongs to the ten largest clones.

The CDR3 measures 13 amino acids from cysteine to phenylalanine. Left in the record is the CDR3 DNA by itself, 39 bases read in frame from the first base. The chain is made from TRBV12-3 or TRBV12-4 and TRBJ1-1; TRBD1 could be the D gene, as 6 bases match. Sequences were obtained from tumor-infiltrating Tregs sorted from the breast tumor. The TCR originated in a female donor with breast cancer. The CDR3 reads as follows: CASSLIGGTEALF. The DNA sequence reads TGTGCCAGCAGTTTAATAGGGGGGACTGAAGCTCTCTTT.